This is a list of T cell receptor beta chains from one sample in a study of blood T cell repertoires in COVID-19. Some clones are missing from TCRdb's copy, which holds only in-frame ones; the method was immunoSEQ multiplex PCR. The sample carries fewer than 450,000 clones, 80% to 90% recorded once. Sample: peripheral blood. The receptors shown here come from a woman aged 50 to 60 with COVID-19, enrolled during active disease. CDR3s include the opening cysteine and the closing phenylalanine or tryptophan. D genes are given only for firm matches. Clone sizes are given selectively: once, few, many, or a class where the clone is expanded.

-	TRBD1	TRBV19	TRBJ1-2	TGTGCCAGTAGATTGGGGACAGAAGGAGCTCTACCTAACTATGGCTACACCTTC	CASRLGTEGALPNYGYTF
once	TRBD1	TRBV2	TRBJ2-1	TGTGCCAGCAGGAGCACAGGGGTTGGGGAGCAGTTCTTC	CASRSTGVGEQFF
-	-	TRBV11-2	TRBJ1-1	TGTGCCAGCAGCGTTACAGGGTCGAACACTGAAGCTTTCTTT	CASSVTGSNTEAFF
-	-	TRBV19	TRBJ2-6	TGTGCCAGTAGTATCTGGGCAGGTGCTGGGGCCAACGTCCTGACTTTC	CASSIWAGAGANVLTF
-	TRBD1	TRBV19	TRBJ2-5	TGTGCCAGTAGTATGAGACAGGGGAAAGAGACCCAGTACTTC	CASSMRQGKETQYF
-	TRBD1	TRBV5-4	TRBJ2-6	TGTGCCAGCAGCTCCCGGGACAGGGGGTTTCCTGGGGCCAACGTCCTGACTTTC	CASSSRDRGFPGANVLTF
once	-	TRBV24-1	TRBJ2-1	TGTGCCACCAGTGATCCCCGGGACTCGCTCTACAATGAGCAGTTCTTC	CATSDPRDSLYNEQFF
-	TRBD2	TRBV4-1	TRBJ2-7	TGCGCCAGCAGCCTCCTAGGGCTAGCGGGCTACGAGCAGTACTTC	CASSLLGLAGYEQYF
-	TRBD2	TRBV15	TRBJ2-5	TGTGCCACCAGCAGGCTTACGGGGAGGGGTAGGGAGACCCAGTACTTC	CATSRLTGRGRETQYF
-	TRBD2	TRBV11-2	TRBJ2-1	TGTGCCAGCAGCTTAGCTCCGGGACTAGTGTTCAGTGAGCAGTTCTTC	CASSLAPGLVFSEQFF
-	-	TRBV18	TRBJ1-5	TGTGCCAGCTCACCCCAACACAGAGAGTTAAATCAGCCCCAGCATTTT	CASSPQHRELNQPQHF
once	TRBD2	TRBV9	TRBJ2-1	TGTGCCAGCAGCGGACTAGCGGGCGCGGACAATGAGCAGTTCTTC	CASSGLAGADNEQFF
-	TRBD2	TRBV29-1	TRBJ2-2	TGCAGCGTTTCTAGCGGTGACTCGAAGCTGTTTTTT	CSVSSGDSKLFF
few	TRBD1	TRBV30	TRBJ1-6	TGTGCCTGGAGTCCTAGGACAGGGATGGTTTCACCCCTCCACTTT	CAWSPRTGMVSPLHF
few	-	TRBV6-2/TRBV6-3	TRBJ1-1	TGTGCCAGCAGCCAGCTGACAGCCCGCGGCACTGAAGCTTTCTTT	CASSQLTARGTEAFF
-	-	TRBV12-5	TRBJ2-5	TGTGCTAGTGGTCCCGGAGGGGGCGTGAAGACCCAGTACTTC	CASGPGGGVKTQYF
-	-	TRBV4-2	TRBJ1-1	TGTGCCAGCAGCCAAGAACCGGGAATGAACACTGAAGCTTTCTTT	CASSQEPGMNTEAFF
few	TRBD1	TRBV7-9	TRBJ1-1	TGTGCCAGCAGTACGGGACAGGCCTTAAGGGCTGAAGCTTTCTTT	CASSTGQALRAEAFF
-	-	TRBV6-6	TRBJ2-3	TGTGCCAGCCCTAAGGGAGACCGCAGCACAGATACGCAGTATTTT	CASPKGDRSTDTQYF
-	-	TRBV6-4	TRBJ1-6	TGTGCCAGCACCTATAGAAACAGGGTCGAGGATTCACCCCTCCACTTT	CASTYRNRVEDSPLHF
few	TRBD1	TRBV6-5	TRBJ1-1	TGTGCCAGCAGGAACAGGGGAGGCACTGAAGCTTTCTTT	CASRNRGGTEAFF
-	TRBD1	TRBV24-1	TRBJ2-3	TGTGCCACCAGTGATTTCTCCCGGGACAGACACACAGATACGCAGTATTTT	CATSDFSRDRHTDTQYF
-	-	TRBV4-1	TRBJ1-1	TGCGCCAGCAGCCAACCACAGGGTCGGGTGGCTTTCTTT	CASSQPQGRVAFF
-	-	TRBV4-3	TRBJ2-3	TGCGCCAGCAGCCAGGCCGGGAGTAGCACAGATACGCAGTATTTT	CASSQAGSSTDTQYF
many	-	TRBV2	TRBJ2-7	TGTGCCAGCAGAGACAGCTCCTACGAGCAGTACTTC	CASRDSSYEQYF
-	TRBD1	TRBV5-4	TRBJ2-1	TGTGCCAGCACTCACTTGGACAGGGGGCCTACGGATGAGCAGTTCTTC	CASTHLDRGPTDEQFF
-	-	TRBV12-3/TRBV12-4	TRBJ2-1	TGTGCCAGCAGTCTTAAGTGGGGCGAGCAGTTCTTC	CASSLKWGEQFF
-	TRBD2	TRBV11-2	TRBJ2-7	TGTGCCAGCAGCTTAGGGACTAGCGGGCGACTCTACGAGCAGTACTTC	CASSLGTSGRLYEQYF
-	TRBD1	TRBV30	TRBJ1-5	TGTGCCTGGAGCCTCAGGGGGCCTGGGGCCCAGCATTTT	CAWSLRGPGAQHF
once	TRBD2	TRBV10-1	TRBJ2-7	TGCGCCAGCAGCGACAGGGTCGGCGGAGTAGCGGGAGGTGTAAGGTCCTACGAGCAGTACTTC	CASSDRVGGVAGGVRSYEQYF
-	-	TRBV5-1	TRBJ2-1	TGCGCCAGCAGGGAGGAAACTTACAATGAGCAGTTCTTC	CASREETYNEQFF
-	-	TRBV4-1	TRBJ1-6	TGCGCCAGCAGCCAATCGATAAAGGACGGGACACCCCTCCACTTT	CASSQSIKDGTPLHF
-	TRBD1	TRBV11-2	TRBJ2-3	TGTGCCAGCAGCCCGACAGGGGGCGACACAGATACGCAGTATTTT	CASSPTGGDTDTQYF
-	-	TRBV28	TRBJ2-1	TGTGCCAGCAGTTTGTTCCGCGGGATGGGCAACAATGAGCAGTTCTTC	CASSLFRGMGNNEQFF
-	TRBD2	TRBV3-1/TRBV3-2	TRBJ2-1	TGTGCCAGCAGCCGATCGACTAGCGGGAGTTGGTATGAGCAGTTCTTC	CASSRSTSGSWYEQFF
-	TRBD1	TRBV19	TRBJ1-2	TGTGCCAGTAGTACCGGACAGGGGGCCGGCTACACCTTC	CASSTGQGAGYTF
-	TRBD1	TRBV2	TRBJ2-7	TGTGCCAGCTCAAGCCGGACAGGGCTCTACGAGCAGTACTTC	CASSSRTGLYEQYF
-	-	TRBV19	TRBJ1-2	TGTGCCAGTAGTATCGGGCAGGGCCCCTATGGCTACACCTTC	CASSIGQGPYGYTF
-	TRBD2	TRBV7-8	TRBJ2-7	TGTGCCAGCAGCTTCCTAGCGGATAGCTCCTACGAGCAGTACTTC	CASSFLADSSYEQYF
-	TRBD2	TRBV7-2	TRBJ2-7	TGTGCCAGCAGCTTAGGGACTAGCGGGAGGGCCGCGGTATACGAGCAGTACTTC	CASSLGTSGRAAVYEQYF
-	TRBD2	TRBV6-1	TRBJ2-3	TGTGCCAGCAGTGAAGTAACCAGCGGGAGTGGGTTGGGTACGCAGTATTTT	CASSEVTSGSGLGTQYF
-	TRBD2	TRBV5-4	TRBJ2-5	TGTGCCAGCAGCTTGTCAACTAGCGGCCTCCAAGAGACCCAGTACTTC	CASSLSTSGLQETQYF
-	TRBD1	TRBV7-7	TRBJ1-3	TGTGCCAGCAGCTCCGGGACAGGTCCTGGAAACACCATATATTTT	CASSSGTGPGNTIYF
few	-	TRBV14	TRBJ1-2	TGTGCCAGCAGCCAAGAGGGACACACTTATAACTATGGCTACACCTTC	CASSQEGHTYNYGYTF
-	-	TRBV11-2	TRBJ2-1	TGTGCCAGCAGCTCCCTTCGTCGAAGTAGCGGAGGATTGTCCAATGAGCAGTTCTTC	CASSSLRRSSGGLSNEQFF
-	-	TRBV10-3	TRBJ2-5	TGTGCCATCAGCGGACAGATCCAAGAGACCCAGTACTTC	CAISGQIQETQYF
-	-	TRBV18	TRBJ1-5	TGTGCCAGCTCACCAGGGTTGTCAGAGACTCGGCCCCAGCATTTT	CASSPGLSETRPQHF
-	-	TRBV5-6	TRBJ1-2	TGTGCCAGCAGCCACCAGGGTTTAAACTATGGCTACACCTTC	CASSHQGLNYGYTF
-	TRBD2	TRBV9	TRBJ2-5	TGTGCCAGCAGCCATCGGACTAGCGGGAGTGGAGAGACCCAGTACTTC	CASSHRTSGSGETQYF